This entry describes one T cell receptor beta chain. The antigen it recognizes is unknown. The input lacks base qualities; no much larger clone sits a single base away. Whole blood was collected in K2EDTA tubes by collaborating institutions according to the institutions' own protocols. For TCRbeta analysis, collaborators shipped samples as frozen whole blood, isolated PBMCs, or DNA extracted from either of those sample types. CDR1 and CDR2, looked up from the germline V gene, are SGHTS and YDEGEE. V is reduced by 1 base and J by 2 bases, leaving a spacing of 7 bases between them. Measured from the cysteine to the phenylalanine, the CDR3 is 15 residues long. The DNA shown is the 45-base CDR3, in frame from base 1. The entry originates in a study of blood T cell repertoires in COVID-19 (dated by TCRdb to the early 2020s). At the level of the whole study: Samples covering the acute and convalescent phases of COVID-19 were provided by collaborators in the United States, Italy and Spain. The samples were drawn from the first 160 participants of the ongoing ImmuneRACE study and from 1,254 subjects provided by 6 global collaborators. Where HLA class I and class II types were available, the types were taken from metadata supplied by the sample provider, not from assay-based typing. Deeply sampled blood TCRbeta repertoires from subjects exposed to, actively infected with, or recovered from COVID-19 were included in the dataset. The repertoires were released in a freely available public database intended as a resource for research on the immune response to SARS-CoV-2. The sample metadata nearly always contained a de-identified subject ID, COVID-19 status, age in years and sex. The prospective study material was composed of cDNA or gDNA derived from T cells, B-cell-depleted T cells, or PBMCs.

TCRbeta CDR3 regions were amplified from genomic DNA using the immunoSEQ Assay, a bias-controlled multiplex PCR. As for the authors' bioinformatics: The number of nucleated cells in each sample was estimated by amplification of reference gene primers within the assay. Sequence reads were collapsed and filtered to measure the absolute abundance of every unique TCRbeta CDR3 rearrangement. For each sample, productive Simpson clonality was calculated as the square root of Simpson's diversity index across productive rearrangements. Held by TCRdb, this immuneACCESS table contains in-frame sequences only and omits some clones. Under half of the omission traces to an unresolved V gene where checked; the cause of the rest is unknown. V and J calls and clone size are those listed in that table; D and trimming were worked out from the DNA. The sample records some 250,000 clones, roughly 80% of which are singletons. Less than 5% of the sample is in the top ten clones.

Paper-wide results and their limitations: Clinical and demographic metadata were provided uncurated, with the amount varying by source and participant.

The sequence joins TRBV5-8 to TRBJ1-6; a tentative D match to TRBD1 spans 5 bases. The sample was peripheral blood. The source of this sequence is a man aged 60 to 69 with acute or convalescent COVID-19. The DNA sequence is TGTGCCAGCAGCTTGTTAGGGGCCTATAATTCACCCCTCCACTTT. Its coded protein is CASSLLGAYNSPLHF.